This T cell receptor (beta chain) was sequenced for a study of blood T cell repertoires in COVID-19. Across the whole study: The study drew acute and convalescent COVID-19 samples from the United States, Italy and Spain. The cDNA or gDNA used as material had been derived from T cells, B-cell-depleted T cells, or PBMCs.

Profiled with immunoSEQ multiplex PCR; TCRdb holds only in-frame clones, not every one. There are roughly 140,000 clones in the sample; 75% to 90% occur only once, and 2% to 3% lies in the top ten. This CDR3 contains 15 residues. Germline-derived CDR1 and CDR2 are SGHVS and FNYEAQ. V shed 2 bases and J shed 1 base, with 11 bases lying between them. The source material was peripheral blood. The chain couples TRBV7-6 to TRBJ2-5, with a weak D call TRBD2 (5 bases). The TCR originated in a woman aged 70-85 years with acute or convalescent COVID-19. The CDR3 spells CASSLRSGFQETQYF. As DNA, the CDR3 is TGTGCCAGCAGCTTACGGTCGGGGTTCCAAGAGACCCAGTACTTC.